The text below deals with one T cell receptor beta chain. Its cognate antigen has yet to be identified. No much larger clonotype is one base removed from it; base qualities were not supplied. Genomic DNA was extracted with the Qiagen DNeasy kit from unsorted PBMCs and from negatively selected CD4+ and CD8+ fractions. Amplification of TCR beta CDR3 regions was done by immunoSEQ multiplex PCR with primers that anneal to V and J segments. A synthetic immune receptor repertoire was used to minimize amplification bias, and any remaining bias was removed computationally after sequencing. The authors' pipeline ran thus. Custom Python scripts were used to quantify repertoire diversity as the Shannon entropy index. The unsorted, CD4+ and CD8+ repertoires were each analyzed separately, with the exception of combined analyses, where CD4+ and CD8+ sequences were merged in silico. Clonal expansion was defined as at least a 2-fold frequency increase after treatment relative to C1D1, with a pseudocount of 0.5 for undetected baseline clones. Clones with 0 or 1 copy at C1D1 were classified as singleton clones, and clones with 2 or more copies were classified as non-singleton clones. By matching protein sequences in sorted samples from the same patient, clones expanded in unsorted samples were annotated as CD4+, CD8+ or unknown. Wilcoxon tests were applied to paired samples to test diversity changes from C1D1 to C4D1. The source is immuneACCESS, and TCRdb retained only in-frame sequences with V and J called. Part of the clones is not carried over; for the studies checked, unresolved V genes explain less than half of this, and the remainder is unexplained. That table gives V, J and clone size, and the DNA gave D and trimming. This sample comprises about 86,000 clones, 89% of them detected only once. The ten top clones hold around 11% of the sample.

CDR1 and CDR2 are drawn from the germline V gene: SNHLY, FYNNEI. From the cysteine through the phenylalanine, the CDR3 covers 16 amino acids. Only CDR3 DNA is held: 48 bases, read in frame from base 1. V is shortened by 1 base, J by 12 bases, and the region joining them spans 22 bases. This record belongs to a study of PD-1 blockade in classical Hodgkin lymphoma (dated by TCRdb to 2020 to 2021). Background for the entire study: Nivolumab dosing was 3 mg/kg intravenously every 2 weeks, continuing until either disease progression or unacceptable toxicity. To define a peripheral blood immune signature of response to PD-1 blockade in classical Hodgkin lymphoma, the study combined TCR beta sequencing with CyTOF.

The paper's findings and limits, for the study overall: Baseline TCR diversity was reported to be lower in newly diagnosed patients than in healthy donors and to be lower still in relapsed/refractory patients. Diversity was lower in patients who began nivolumab less than 1 year after ASCT, so these patients were left out of later analyses to avoid confounding by immune reconstitution. The study was limited to a single clinical trial cohort, and causes of repertoire differences, possibly disease activity or prior therapy, remained undefined. Trial patients with a complete response had baseline diversity similar to that of newly diagnosed patients, while partial responders and progressors had significantly lower diversity. By C4D1, a significant rise was seen in CD4+ TCR diversity but not in CD8+ TCR diversity (p=0.0027 vs p=0.16), and the rise was most apparent among complete responders (p=0.02).

This specimen's time point label, interpreted: cycle 2 day 1 (C2D1) of nivolumab. Every trial patient had relapsed after autologous stem cell transplantation, and cohorts A, B and C differed in prior brentuximab vedotin exposure. The trial cohort comprised 60 or so patients with relapsed/refractory classical Hodgkin lymphoma whose best overall responses were complete response, partial response or progressive disease. In the multi-cohort phase II CheckMate 205 trial, trial patients received single-agent nivolumab. An independent review committee assessed best overall response using the 2007 International Working Group response criteria. Trial PBMCs were collected just before the start of nivolumab (C1D1) and during therapy at cycle 2 day 1 and cycle 4 day 1. After peripheral blood was drawn into 8 mL Vacutainer Cell Preparation Tubes, PBMCs were isolated by centrifugation and then cryopreserved.

Sequencing used peripheral blood mononuclear cells (PBMCs), obtained before the second cycle of nivolumab. The chain links TRBV2 with TRBJ2-4, with a tentative D gene TRBD1 over 5 matching bases. This clonotype originated in a human donor with classical Hodgkin lymphoma. At the DNA level, the sequence is TGTGCCAGCAGTGAAGGGGCAGGGCGCGGCCAGAGGCATCAGTACTTC. This gives the protein CASSEGAGRGQRHQYF.